This passage covers 26 T cell receptor beta chains from one sample sequenced in a study of shared clonotypes between healthy human individuals. Generated by immunoSEQ multiplex PCR, the TCRdb table keeps only in-frame clones and is missing some. This table has about 330,000 clones, roughly 84% appearing once. Sequenced: memory CD8+ T cells sorted from blood. Subset meaning: CD45RO+ cells pooled with CCR7-negative TemRA cells. The receptors were gathered from a man younger than 35 in good health.

Ten or more counts support this clone. The rearrangement joins TRBV9 to TRBJ1-5, with D possibly being TRBD1 (5 bases). Germline V lookup: CDR1 SGDLS, CDR2 YYNGEE. The V gene lost 4 bases and the J gene lost 3 bases, with 14 bases spanning the gap. This CDR3 is built from 15 residues. DNA for the CDR3: TGTGCCAGCAGCCCCGCCGGGACGGCCAATCAGCCCCAGCATTTT. Translating it yields CASSPAGTANQPQHF.

The V and J genes are TRBV5-1 and TRBJ2-3, with D perhaps given as TRBD1 or TRBD2 (5 bases each). Germline CDR1 reads SGHRS; CDR2 reads YFSETQ. This CDR3 is built from 17 residues. V lost 1 base, J lost 2 bases, and 17 bases lay in between. CDR3 loop: CASSLLRDGFYTDTQYF. The CDR3 DNA follows: TGCGCCAGCAGCTTGCTCCGGGACGGTTTTTACACAGATACGCAGTATTTT.

The chain employs TRBV11-2 and TRBJ2-7, with D perhaps assigned TRBD1 or TRBD2 (6 bases each). This CDR3 has 20 residues. From germline, CDR1 is SGHAT and CDR2 FQNNGV. V lost 0 bases to trimming and J lost 0 bases, with 24 bases between them. CDR3 nucleotides: TGTGCCAGCAGCTTAGAACGGGGGCATCGGGGAATCCTATACTCCTACGAGCAGTACTTC. This encodes CASSLERGHRGILYSYEQYF.

The V and J genes are TRBV5-1 and TRBJ2-5, with D uncertain. Germline V lookup: CDR1 SGHRS, CDR2 YFSETQ. The V end was cut by 1 base, the J end by 2 bases, with 9 bases between. The CDR3 extends over 14 amino acids. The CDR3 reads CASSLTARQETQYF. CDR3 in DNA: TGCGCCAGCAGCTTGACAGCCCGACAAGAGACCCAGTACTTC.

Judged by abundance, this clone is medium-sized. This chain uses TRBV15 with TRBJ1-2; D unresolved. The CDR3 contains 15 residues. V gave up 0 bases and J gave up 3 bases, with 11 bases separating them. Germline loops: CDR1 LNHNV, CDR2 YYDKDF (reference sequence). In DNA form, the CDR3 reads TGTGCCACCAGCAGAGATATCGGAGGCGACTATGGCTACACCTTC. Its protein is CATSRDIGGDYGYTF.

V gene TRBV7-9 combines with J gene TRBJ2-3; unclear D gene. The CDR3 has 13 residues. V dropped 4 bases and J dropped 5 bases, with 10 bases sitting between them. Germline V gives CDR1 SEHNR, CDR2 FQNEAQ (reference sequence). CDR3 coding DNA: TGTGCCAGCAGCTCCCCACTGGGAGATACGCAGTATTTT. Translation: CASSSPLGDTQYF.

J is TRBJ2-5 and V is TRBV7-9, with 7 bases that match TRBD1. The CDR3 has 16 residues. Germline values: CDR1 SEHNR, CDR2 FQNEAQ (reference sequence). J was trimmed by 7 bases and V by 1 base; bases with no gene match: 12. CDR3 in amino acids: CASSLVGGSFIVTQYF. In nucleotides, the CDR3 is TGTGCCAGCAGCTTAGTAGGGGGCTCCTTTATCGTGACCCAGTACTTC. The variable domain in full, with the rest retrieved from reference TRBV7-9 and TRBJ2-5, is DTGVSQNPRHKITKRGQNVTFRCDPISEHNRLYWYRQTLGQGPEFLTYFQNEAQLEKSRLLSDRFSAERPKGSFSTLEIQRTEQGDSAMYLCASSLVGGSFIVTQYFGPGTRLLVL.

The rearrangement joins TRBV6-5 to TRBJ2-7, with 9 nucleotides matching TRBD1. The V segment lost 6 bases and the J segment 5 bases; nucleotides outside the gene matches: 5. There are 13 residues in the CDR3. The V gene's germline CDR1 is MNHEY and CDR2 SVGAGI. The CDR3 nucleotides read TGTGCCAGCAGCACGGGACAGGGCAACGAGCAGTACTTC. This codes for CASSTGQGNEQYF.

The V call is TRBV5-1, the J call TRBJ1-2, with D possibly being TRBD1 (6 bases). Between the trimmed V and J ends, which lost 5 bases and 4 bases, there was a span of 12 bases. Germline CDR1 reads SGHRS; CDR2 reads YFSETQ. There are 13 residues in the CDR3. The CDR3 DNA is TGCGCCAGCAGTGGCGGGGGCAGCTATGGCTACACCTTC. Its translation: CASSGGGSYGYTF.

The J gene is TRBJ1-2, the V gene TRBV12-5; weak D call: TRBD1 (6 bases). Germline V CDR1 and CDR2: LGHNT, FRNRAP. The CDR3 length is 15 residues. V shed 0 bases and J shed 4 bases, with 12 bases lying between them. CDR3 sequence reads: CASGLVPQGPYGYTF. The CDR3 DNA sequence: TGTGCTAGTGGTTTGGTTCCACAGGGACCCTATGGCTACACCTTC.

In this sample, this clone turned up many times. The chain uses TRBV7-2 and TRBJ1-1, with D unclear. The germline CDR1 and CDR2 sequences are SGHTA and FQGNSA. This CDR3 region has 14 residues. The germline V and J ends were trimmed by 2 bases and 3 bases, with 10 bases remaining between them. CDR3 loop: CASSLSLLYTEAFF. The CDR3 region has the DNA TGTGCCAGCAGCTTAAGCCTCCTCTACACTGAAGCTTTCTTT.

The chain joins TRBV5-1 to TRBJ2-2, with 14 bases identical to TRBD2. V dropped 4 bases and J dropped 6; count of bases not matched to a gene: 5. The CDR3 is 16 amino acids. Germline V gene lookup returns CDR1 SGHRS and CDR2 YFSETQ. CDR3 DNA sequence: TGCGCCAGCAGCCCGGTGGGACTAGCGGGGGCCGGGGAGCTGTTTTTT. It encodes CASSPVGLAGAGELFF.

This sequence joins TRBV11-2 and TRBJ1-5; TRBD1 might be the D (5 bases). The CDR3 consists of 14 residues. Germline CDR1 is SGHAT and CDR2 is FQNNGV. V was shortened by 4 bases and J by 2 bases, with 9 bases between the two germline ends. The CDR3: CASSSGYGNQPQHF. The DNA of the CDR3 is TGTGCCAGCAGCTCAGGGTATGGCAATCAGCCCCAGCATTTT. Looking up the rest from reference TRBV11-2 and TRBJ1-5 gives the full variable domain: EAGVAQSPRYKIIEKRQSVAFWCNPISGHATLYWYQQILGQGPKLLIQFQNNGVVDDSQLPKDRFSAERLKGVDSTLKIQPAKLEDSAVYLCASSSGYGNQPQHFGDGTRLSIL.

The genes are TRBV6-1 and TRBJ2-3, with 9 bases fitting TRBD1. The CDR3 contains 14 residues. The germline V gene has CDR1 MNHNS and CDR2 SASEGT. V shed 5 bases, J shed 1 base, and the junction held 1 base outside the gene matches. The DNA of the CDR3 is TGTGCCAGCAGTTGGGACAGGGGCACAGATACGCAGTATTTT. Residues: CASSWDRGTDTQYF.

V is TRBV7-9 and J is TRBJ1-4, with TRBD1 matching 7 bases. J was trimmed by 8 bases and V by 4 bases; bases with no gene match: 16. From germline, CDR1 is SEHNR and CDR2 FQNEAQ (reference sequence). CDR3 size: 17 residues. CDR3 sequence (DNA): TGTGCCAGCAGCTCCCTGGTTGCCGGGACAGTACCGGAAAAACTGTTTTTT. Translation gives CASSSLVAGTVPEKLFF.

The chain combines TRBV27 with TRBJ2-2; D uncertain. V lost 4 bases to trimming and J lost 7 bases, with 7 bases between them. This CDR3 region has 12 residues. CDR1 and CDR2 from the germline V gene are MNHEY and SMNVEV (reference sequence). For the CDR3, the DNA is TGTGCCAGCAGTTCCCTAGGCGGGGAGCTGTTTTTT. This codes for CASSSLGGELFF.

The chain combines TRBV5-6 with TRBJ1-2; D might be TRBD1 (5 bases). With 4 bases removed from V and 0 bases from J, the gap between germline ends came to 13 bases. Germline V gene data show CDR1 as SGHDT and CDR2 as YYEEEE. The CDR3 extends over 15 amino acids. For the CDR3, the DNA is TGTGCCAGCAGCCTCGGGACGGTACCTAACTATGGCTACACCTTC. Residues: CASSLGTVPNYGYTF.

The chain is built from TRBV6-1 and TRBJ2-7; 7 nucleotides align to TRBD1. The trim removed 1 base at V and 4 bases at J, leaving 10 bases unmatched. From germline, CDR1 is MNHNS and CDR2 SASEGT. The CDR3 is 16 residues long. DNA for the CDR3: TGTGCCAGCAGTGAAGGCAACACAGGGGTAGGGTACGAGCAGTACTTC. Its translation: CASSEGNTGVGYEQYF.

CDR3 in DNA: TGTGCCAGCAGGGGAGACAGGGGGCGAAACCAGCCCCAGCATTTT. Its translation: CASRGDRGRNQPQHF. This chain uses TRBV2 with TRBJ1-5; 10 bases line up with TRBD1. The CDR3 length is 15 residues. V shed 6 bases and J 7 bases; nucleotides not matched to a gene: 9. Looked up from germline, CDR1 is SNHLY and CDR2 is FYNNEI.

The chain combines TRBV29-1 with TRBJ2-1; unclear D gene. Trimming took 3 bases from V and 0 from J, leaving 12 bases between them. Germline CDR1 and CDR2: SQVTM and ANQGSEA. This CDR3 comprises 15 residues. This CDR3 reads CSVDGAEHSYNEQFF. DNA of the CDR3: TGCAGCGTTGATGGCGCGGAGCACTCCTACAATGAGCAGTTCTTC.

The J gene is TRBJ2-3, the V gene TRBV1; TRBD2 is the table's D call, not checked against the DNA. TRBV1 is tagged as a pseudogene. This CDR3 is 17 amino acids long. This CDR3 reads CTSSLPRTSWMTDTQYF. DNA for the CDR3: TGCACCAGCAGCCTACCGAGGACTAGCTGGATGACAGATACGCAGTATTTT.

This chain joins TRBV4-1 and TRBJ1-2; a possible D gene is TRBD1 (5 bases). CDR3 length: 16 amino acids. Germline assignment: CDR1 MGHRA and CDR2 YSYEKL. Trimming shortened V by 1 base and J by 3 bases, and 15 bases separated the two germline ends. This chain's CDR3 is CASSQAYGARDYGYTF. CDR3 sequence (DNA): TGCGCCAGCAGCCAAGCGTACGGGGCGAGGGACTATGGCTACACCTTC.

V gene TRBV28 combines with J gene TRBJ1-4, with D possibly TRBD1 on 5 matching bases. The CDR3 totals 15 residues. The V end was cut by 6 bases, the J end by 8 bases, with 19 bases between. Germline V CDR1 and CDR2: MDHEN, SYDVKM. CDR3 protein: CASRRPGGLEEKLFF. The DNA for the CDR3 is TGTGCCAGCAGACGGCCCGGGGGTCTAGAAGAAAAACTGTTTTTT.

This clone came up once. The V call is TRBV7-3, the J call TRBJ2-3; 7 bases match TRBD1. The CDR3 sequence is 15 residues long. Per the germline V gene, CDR1 is SGHTA and CDR2 is FQGTGA. The junction had 5 bases not matched to a gene; V was cut back by 5 bases and J by 0 bases. CDR3 DNA sequence: TGTGCCAGCAGCCTCCGACAGGGAAGCACAGATACGCAGTATTTT. Amino acid sequence: CASSLRQGSTDTQYF.

The chain is built from TRBV7-9 and TRBJ2-7; TRBD1 aligns across 11 bases. V lost 4 bases to trimming and J lost 3 bases; unmatched junction nucleotides: 5. The germline V gene has CDR1 SEHNR and CDR2 FQNEAQ (reference sequence). The CDR3 consists of 15 residues. For the CDR3, the DNA is TGTGCCAGCAGCTGGTCCGGGACAGGGGGCTACGAGCAGTACTTC. Its protein is CASSWSGTGGYEQYF.

The J gene is TRBJ2-5, the V gene TRBV27, with 9 positions matching TRBD2. Germline V CDR1 and CDR2: MNHEY, SMNVEV (reference sequence). The CDR3 is 15 amino acids. V was pared by 2 bases and J by 5 bases, with 6 bases of the junction left unmatched. The DNA for the CDR3 is TGTGCCAGCAGTTTAACAGCGGGGGGCGGGGAGACCCAGTACTTC. Protein sequence: CASSLTAGGGETQYF.